The 7 T cell receptor beta chains presented below share a single source sample, sequenced in a study of CD8 T cells in Susac syndrome. When the RNA was reverse transcribed, random hexamers were used with an input of roughly 0.45 to 1 ug. TCRdb re-called the immunoSEQ multiplex PCR reads through MiXCR, storing one row per CDR3 protein. The sample shows about 200,000 distinct CDR3 sequences, roughly 96% of them seen only once. Material for sequencing was CD4+ T cells from PBMCs. The receptors come from a human donor with multiple sclerosis.

The J gene is TRBJ2-1, the V gene TRBV6-2 or TRBV6-3; D is uncertain. Trimming removed 10 bases from V and 0 bases from J, with 16 bases in between. The CDR3 is 15 amino acids. Germline loops: CDR1 MNHEY, CDR2 SVGEGT. The CDR3 sequence: CAIQGHASSYNEQFF. DNA for the CDR3: TGTGCCATCCAAGGTCACGCAAGCTCCTACAATGAGCAGTTCTTC.

This chain uses TRBV6-1 with TRBJ2-5; possible D gene TRBD2, 6 bases. Between the trimmed V and J ends, which lost 7 bases and 0 bases, there was a span of 21 bases. The CDR3 covers 17 residues. The V gene's germline CDR1 is MNHNS and CDR2 SASEGT. Here the CDR3 DNA reads TGTGCCAGCAAGCGGGCTGGTCAGGCCGCGGACCAAGAGACCCAGTACTTC. It translates to CASKRAGQAADQETQYF.

The V call is TRBV30, the J call TRBJ2-7; weak D call: TRBD1 (6 bases). The CDR3 loop spans 12 amino acids. V lost 7 bases and J 1 base, leaving 11 bases between the germline ends. The V gene's germline CDR1 is GTSNPN and CDR2 SVGIG (reference sequence). CDR3 in DNA: TGTGCCTACGGACAGCTTTCCTACGAGCAGTACTTC. As protein: CAYGQLSYEQYF.

This chain links TRBV29-1 with TRBJ1-1; no definite D call. Germline CDR1 SQVTM, CDR2 ANQGSEA. V was cut by 7 bases and J by 6 bases, with 12 bases left in between. The CDR3 has 11 residues. As DNA, the CDR3 is TGCAGCGCGTCGGGGTGGGCTGAAGCTTTCTTT. Translated, it gives CSASGWAEAFF.

The chain couples TRBV5-4 to TRBJ2-7; D remains ambiguous. V lost 0 bases and J 1 base, leaving 5 bases between the germline ends. This CDR3 contains 13 residues. CDR1 and CDR2 from the germline V gene are SGHNT and YYREEE (reference sequence). CDR3 region: CASSLAGSYEQYF. DNA of the CDR3: TGTGCCAGCAGCTTGGCCGGGTCCTACGAGCAGTACTTC.

This clonotype is a singleton in its sample. V usage is TRBV18 and J usage is TRBJ1-1; unclear D gene. Trimming pared 2 bases from V and 5 bases from J, leaving 6 bases between. This CDR3 has 12 residues. Germline V lookup: CDR1 KGHSH, CDR2 LQKENI. The CDR3 coding sequence is TGTGCCAGCTCACCAACGAGGACTGAAGCTTTCTTT. Protein product: CASSPTRTEAFF.

The V call is TRBV30, the J call TRBJ2-7, with 8 bases lining up with TRBD1. Trimming removed 5 bases from V and 3 bases from J; junction bases left unmatched: 3. This CDR3 has 12 amino acids. Germline CDR1 reads GTSNPN; CDR2 reads SVGIG (reference sequence). The CDR3 is CAWDRGLYEQYF. CDR3 nucleotides: TGTGCCTGGGACAGGGGCCTCTACGAGCAGTACTTC.